This TCR beta chain was identified in a study of blood T cell repertoires in COVID-19. The junction had 9 bases not matched to a gene; V was cut back by 4 bases and J by 6 bases. Germline CDR1 and CDR2: GTSNPN and SVGIG (reference sequence). The CDR3 has 14 amino acids. TCRdb's copy holds only in-frame clones and misses some; the assay was immunoSEQ multiplex PCR. Of about 200,000 clones in the sample, roughly nine tenths were seen once. The rearrangement uses TRBV30 and TRBJ1-1; 9 bases are a match to TRBD1. This clonotype originated in a woman between 45 and 60 years old with acute or convalescent COVID-19. Sequenced: peripheral blood. CDR3 amino acids: CAWNQDRGGAEAFF. The CDR3 nucleotides read TGTGCCTGGAATCAGGACAGGGGAGGCGCTGAAGCTTTCTTT.